Presented here are 21 T cell receptor beta chains from one specimen sequenced in a study of shared clonotypes between healthy human individuals. The assay was immunoSEQ multiplex PCR, and TCRdb's table has in-frame clones only and misses some. The sample contains more than 900,000 clones, about 84% of which appear only once. Sequences were obtained from memory CD4+ T cells from PBMCs. The subset here: CD45RA-negative fraction. Receptors originate from a young man in good health. Some clones in this sample may be carry-over from other donors' samples.

Ten or more counts support this clone. The CDR3 is CASSLGDRGPNQPQHF. The CDR3 region has the DNA TGTGCCAGCAGCTTAGGGGACAGGGGGCCCAATCAGCCCCAGCATTTT. The chain is built from TRBV7-9 and TRBJ1-5; 12 nucleotides agree with TRBD1. The CDR3 is 16 amino acids. Germline CDR1 SEHNR, CDR2 FQNEAQ (reference sequence). J lost 3 bases, V lost 1 base, and 1 base had no gene match.

This chain connects TRBV19 to TRBJ2-3, with 7 positions matching TRBD2. V shed 4 bases, J shed 1 base, and the junction held 8 bases outside the gene matches. This CDR3 has 16 amino acids. Germline V CDR1 and CDR2: LNHDA, SQIVND (reference sequence). The CDR3 coding sequence is TGTGCCAGTAGTAACGGCGCGGGAGTTGGCACAGATACGCAGTATTTT. This sequence encodes CASSNGAGVGTDTQYF.

CDR3 nucleotide sequence: TGCGCCAGCAGCTTGGAGGGCCGCAGGTCAGAGACCCAGTACTTC. Protein sequence: CASSLEGRRSETQYF. V gene TRBV5-1 combines with J gene TRBJ2-5; no firm D call. CDR1 and CDR2 (germline): SGHRS, YFSETQ. Trimming removed 0 bases at V and 4 bases at J, with 13 bases between. The CDR3 totals 15 residues.

The genes are TRBV5-8 and TRBJ1-4, with D unclear. V was trimmed by 2 bases and J by 8 bases, leaving 16 bases between them. The CDR3 has 15 residues. Germline CDR1 is SGHTS and CDR2 is YDEGEE. The CDR3 sequence is CASSLMGVGGEKLFF. The CDR3 region has the DNA TGTGCCAGCAGCTTAATGGGTGTCGGAGGAGAAAAACTGTTTTTT.

On this clone: This could be a read error, since a much larger clone is one nucleotide away. Other DNA sequences in this specimen translate into the identical CDR3. The chain is built from TRBV7-9 and TRBJ2-3; D not certain. The CDR3 runs 11 residues. V lost 7 bases and J 3 bases, leaving 5 bases between the germline ends. CDR1 SEHNR and CDR2 FQNEAQ come from the germline V gene (reference sequence). In nucleotides, the CDR3 is TGTGCCAGCACCGGTACAGATACGCAGTATTTT. This gives the protein CASTGTDTQYF.

This chain uses TRBV28 with TRBJ1-1; a possible D gene is TRBD1 (6 bases). This CDR3 is built from 13 residues. Trimming removed 6 bases from V and 4 bases from J, with 12 bases in between. Germline V CDR1 and CDR2: MDHEN, SYDVKM. This CDR3 reads CASSQQGITEAFF. In DNA, the CDR3 is TGTGCCAGCAGCCAACAGGGTATCACTGAAGCTTTCTTT.

The gene calls are TRBV27 and TRBJ2-7; TRBD2 might be the D (5 bases). The CDR3 contains 14 residues. V gave up 4 bases and J gave up 6 bases, with 16 bases separating them. Germline V lookup: CDR1 MNHEY, CDR2 SMNVEV (reference sequence). The CDR3 loop reads CASSSKTKRAEQYF. The CDR3 DNA reads TGTGCCAGCAGTTCCAAGACCAAGAGGGCCGAGCAGTACTTC.

This sequence joins TRBV19 and TRBJ2-2; TRBD2 might be the D (5 bases). The CDR3 sequence is 16 residues long. CDR1 LNHDA and CDR2 SQIVND come from the germline V gene (reference sequence). V shed 5 bases and J shed 7 bases, with 20 bases lying between them. Here the CDR3 DNA reads TGTGCCAGTAGTGCGGAGGCTTGGGTAGTGGGCGGGGAGCTGTTTTTT. Residues: CASSAEAWVVGGELFF.

This chain joins TRBV29-1 and TRBJ2-7, with 8 bases fitting TRBD1. The CDR3 spans 16 residues. The trim removed 0 bases at V and 6 bases at J, leaving 13 bases unmatched. The germline CDR1 and CDR2 sequences are SQVTM and ANQGSEA. The CDR3 is CSVEDPLRQGTGEQYF. For the CDR3, the DNA is TGCAGCGTTGAAGACCCTCTCAGACAGGGGACAGGCGAGCAGTACTTC.

The V call is TRBV28, the J call TRBJ1-3, with D perhaps TRBD1 (5 bases). The CDR3 extends over 14 amino acids. Trimming pared 8 bases from V and 2 bases from J, leaving 13 bases between. Per the germline V gene, CDR1 is MDHEN and CDR2 is SYDVKM. The CDR3 DNA reads TGTGCCAGCGTGGAGGGGCGTGCTGGAAACACCATATATTTT. It yields the protein CASVEGRAGNTIYF.

The chain combines TRBV7-6 with TRBJ2-5; TRBD1 is a possible D gene (5 bases). This CDR3 region has 14 residues. Germline CDR1 reads SGHVS; CDR2 reads FNYEAQ. V lost 1 base and J lost 2, with 8 bases in between. The CDR3 here is CASSLGREQETQYF. The DNA of the CDR3 is TGTGCCAGCAGCTTAGGCAGGGAACAAGAGACCCAGTACTTC.

This chain joins TRBV28 and TRBJ1-5; a possible D gene is TRBD1 (6 bases). The V gene's germline CDR1 is MDHEN and CDR2 SYDVKM. This CDR3 is built from 14 residues. V lost 5 bases to trimming and J lost 9 bases, with 17 bases between them. The CDR3 protein is CASSPGQRRRPQHF. CDR3 bases: TGTGCCAGCAGTCCAGGACAGAGACGGCGGCCCCAGCATTTT.

The rearrangement joins TRBV4-3 to TRBJ1-1; 7 nucleotides align to TRBD1. The germline CDR1 and CDR2 sequences are LGHNA and YSLEER. Trimming cost V 0 bases and J 2 bases; bases outside gene matches: 3. This CDR3 comprises 15 residues. CDR3 coding DNA: TGCGCCAGCAGCCAAGAGAGGACAGGTAACACTGAAGCTTTCTTT. This codes for CASSQERTGNTEAFF.

The V and J genes are TRBV14 and TRBJ2-7; TRBD1 aligns across 7 bases. Germline V gene sequence: CDR1 SGHDN, CDR2 FVKESK. The J segment lost 9 bases and the V segment lost 4 bases, leaving 15 bases of the junction unmatched. There are 15 residues in the CDR3. In nucleotides, the CDR3 is TGTGCCAGCAGCCCAGCCGTGGGCAGGGGGAGCGGGCAGTACTTC. It translates to CASSPAVGRGSGQYF.

The table lists this clone with a few counts. The same CDR3 can be traced to other DNA sequences in this sample. V usage is TRBV20-1 and J usage is TRBJ2-5; D call uncertain. This CDR3 contains 11 residues. V lost 1 base to trimming and J lost 4 bases, with 4 bases between them. Germline V gene lookup returns CDR1 DFQATT and CDR2 SNEGSKA (reference sequence). For the CDR3, the DNA is TGCAGTGCTAGAGGGGGAGAGACCCAGTACTTC. It codes for CSARGGETQYF.

This clone has more than one count but fewer than ten. The sample has other DNA sequences that encode this CDR3 too. V and J are TRBV5-1 and TRBJ2-3; D remains ambiguous. V was clipped by 2 bases and J by 2 bases, with 9 bases between them. Per the germline V gene, CDR1 is SGHRS and CDR2 is YFSETQ. The CDR3 has 14 residues. The CDR3 is CASSLTRSTDTQYF. CDR3 nucleotide sequence: TGCGCCAGCAGCTTAACGCGGTCCACAGATACGCAGTATTTT.

The V gene is TRBV6-1, the J gene TRBJ1-2; a weak D match, TRBD1 (5 bases). V was trimmed by 3 bases and J by 0 bases, leaving 8 bases between them. This CDR3 comprises 14 residues. Looked up from germline, CDR1 is MNHNS and CDR2 is SASEGT. The CDR3 DNA reads as TGTGCCAGCAGTGATCAGGGAGCTAACTATGGCTACACCTTC. This sequence encodes CASSDQGANYGYTF.

J is TRBJ2-3 and V is TRBV28, with D perhaps TRBD2 (5 bases). The length of the CDR3 is 13 residues. Trimming stripped 3 bases from V and 4 bases from J, with 8 bases between. Germline V lookup: CDR1 MDHEN, CDR2 SYDVKM. The CDR3 sequence: CASSLRVPDTQYF. DNA of the CDR3: TGTGCCAGCAGTTTGCGGGTTCCAGATACGCAGTATTTT.

The sample holds one count of this clone. V usage is TRBV20-1 and J usage is TRBJ1-1; D not certain. CDR3 length equals 11 residues. V was clipped by 3 bases and J by 11 bases, with 13 bases between them. Germline V gene sequence: CDR1 DFQATT, CDR2 SNEGSKA (reference sequence). In DNA, the CDR3 is TGCAGTGCTAGGGTATCGGGGTATGCTTTCTTT. It is translated as CSARVSGYAFF.

The genes are TRBV7-3 and TRBJ2-1; 8 nucleotides line up with TRBD2. Germline V gene sequence: CDR1 SGHTA, CDR2 FQGTGA. V lost 5 bases to trimming and J lost 8 bases; unmatched junction nucleotides: 8. The CDR3 spans 14 residues. CDR3 DNA: TGTGCCAGCAGCACGGGACTAGTTTCTCATGAGCAGTTCTTC. Residues: CASSTGLVSHEQFF. The variable domain in full, completed from reference TRBV7-3 and TRBJ2-1, reads GAGVSQTPSNKVTEKGKYVELRCDPISGHTALYWYRQSLGQGPEFLIYFQGTGAADDSGLPNDRFFAVRPEGSVSTLKIQRTERGDSAVYLCASSTGLVSHEQFFGPGTRLTVL.

V and J are TRBV2 and TRBJ1-4; D may be TRBD1 (6 bases). The CDR3 loop spans 15 amino acids. Per the germline V gene, CDR1 is SNHLY and CDR2 is FYNNEI. V was shortened by 6 bases and J by 2 bases, with 13 bases between the two germline ends. CDR3 region: CASRSTGITNEKLFF. The DNA of the CDR3 is TGTGCCAGCAGGAGTACAGGGATTACTAATGAAAAACTGTTTTTT.